This entry lists 8 T cell receptor beta chains sequenced from one sample in a study of T cell changes during pregnancy in multiple sclerosis. Generated by immunoSEQ multiplex PCR, the TCRdb table keeps only in-frame clones and is missing some. The sample includes tens of thousands of clones, over 85% seen only once; the top ten take about 0.64%. This sample comprised CD4+ T cells from peripheral blood mononuclear cells, obtained in the first trimester of pregnancy. These receptors were collected from a female donor with multiple sclerosis, enrolled in a pregnancy study.

The chain combines TRBV5-4 with TRBJ1-4; 7 bases line up with TRBD1. The CDR3 covers 15 residues. Germline CDR1 SGHNT, CDR2 YYREEE (reference sequence). V lost 5 bases to trimming and J lost 7 bases; unmatched junction nucleotides: 11. This CDR3 is CASSSSRTGGEKLFF. As DNA, the CDR3 is TGTGCCAGCAGTTCCTCCCGGACAGGTGGTGAAAAACTGTTTTTT.

This rearrangement joins TRBV11-3 to TRBJ2-5, with D possibly being TRBD2 (6 bases). CDR3 length equals 12 residues. Germline values: CDR1 SGHNT, CDR2 YENEEA. With 6 bases removed from V and 4 bases from J, the gap between germline ends came to 9 bases. CDR3 amino acids: CASRDYGETQYF. CDR3 in DNA: TGTGCCAGCAGGGACTATGGAGAGACCCAGTACTTC.

The chain links TRBV5-1 to TRBJ1-3, with TRBD1 identical over 10 bases. The V gene end was trimmed by 3 bases and the J gene end by 2 bases; junction bases not matched to a gene: 5. CDR1 SGHRS and CDR2 YFSETQ come from the germline V gene. The CDR3 totals 16 residues. CDR3 protein: CASSSGGQGPGNTIYF. The CDR3 DNA is TGCGCCAGCAGCTCGGGGGGACAGGGGCCTGGAAACACCATATATTTT.

The rearrangement joins TRBV4-1 to TRBJ1-2, with D possibly matching TRBD1 (6 bases). The germline V gene has CDR1 MGHRA and CDR2 YSYEKL. Trimming cost V 4 bases and J 1 base, with 13 bases left between them. The CDR3 length is 15 residues. In DNA, the CDR3 is TGCGCCAGCAGCCCCATCAGGGGAAGTAACTATGGCTACACCTTC. Its protein product is CASSPIRGSNYGYTF.

As regards this clone: Other DNA sequences in this specimen translate into the identical CDR3. The gene calls are TRBV15 and TRBJ1-5, with D unclear. Per the germline V gene, CDR1 is LNHNV and CDR2 is YYDKDF (reference sequence). Trimming took off 0 bases at V and 5 bases at J, with 14 bases between the two ends. The CDR3 contains 16 residues. The CDR3 loop reads CATSRDNAGKHQPQHF. The CDR3 coding sequence is TGTGCCACCAGCAGAGATAATGCGGGGAAACATCAGCCCCAGCATTTT.

V is TRBV7-8 and J is TRBJ1-3; possibly TRBD1 for D (5 bases). Trimming removed 1 base at V and 2 bases at J, with 12 bases between. Germline CDR1 SGHVS, CDR2 FQNEAQ. This CDR3 region has 16 residues. CDR3 sequence reads: CASSLDRPGTGNTIYF. CDR3 sequence (DNA): TGTGCCAGCAGCTTAGATCGTCCAGGGACTGGAAACACCATATATTTT.

Concerning this clone: The germline gene is not matched at one end of the junction; a read error may be the cause. The sample contains more than one DNA sequence encoding this CDR3. V and J are TRBV5-1 and TRBJ2-3; the match to TRBD2 covers 9 bases. In germline, CDR1 is SGHRS, CDR2 YFSETQ. This CDR3 is built from 15 residues. CDR3 residues: CASSLWRGGGDTQYF. The CDR3 coding sequence is TGCGCCAGTAGCTTGTGGCGGGGGGGCGGAGATACGCAGTATTTT.

This sequence joins TRBV5-1 and TRBJ1-2; D unresolved. The CDR3 contains 13 residues. The V gene lost 1 base and the J gene lost 4 bases, with 8 bases spanning the gap. CDR1 is SGHRS and CDR2 is YFSETQ in the germline V gene. This CDR3 reads CASSLSFIYGYTF. DNA for the CDR3: TGCGCCAGCAGCTTGTCCTTTATCTATGGCTACACCTTC.